The rows below give T cell receptor beta chains drawn from one sample of a study of CD4 T cell repertoires in COVID-19. Method: immunoSEQ multiplex PCR; TCRdb's copy keeps in-frame clones and lacks some. This table has more than 65,000 clones, about four fifths appearing once. The sequences come from CD4+ T cells from peripheral blood, collected after recovery from COVID-19. These receptors were collected from a human donor who had COVID-19. CDR3s include the opening cysteine and the closing phenylalanine or tryptophan. A D gene is named only where the DNA matches it firmly. Clone size appears in some rows only: once, few, many, or a class for an expanded clone.

j_call | d_call | clone_size | v_call | cdr3_aa | cdr3_nt
TRBJ2-7 | TRBD2 | NA | TRBV6-1 | CASSEAGGAPWEQYF | TGTGCCAGCAGTGAAGCGGGAGGGGCACCTTGGGAGCAGTACTTC
TRBJ1-2 | NA | NA | TRBV5-6 | CASAPLDSSYGYTF | TGTGCCAGCGCCCCTTTGGACAGCTCCTATGGCTACACCTTC
TRBJ2-1 | NA | NA | TRBV30 | CAWSGGFNEQFF | TGTGCCTGGAGTGGTGGTTTCAATGAGCAGTTCTTC
TRBJ1-1 | NA | NA | TRBV6-6 | CASSEAGSYTEAFF | TGTGCCAGCAGTGAGGCAGGGAGTTACACTGAAGCTTTCTTT
TRBJ1-5 | TRBD1 | NA | TRBV28 | CASAQGQGSQPQHF | TGTGCCAGCGCCCAGGGACAGGGGAGTCAGCCCCAGCATTTT
TRBJ2-3 | NA | NA | TRBV6-6 | CASSYRLPSTDTQYF | TGTGCCAGCAGTTACAGGCTGCCTAGCACAGATACGCAGTATTTT
TRBJ2-2 | TRBD2 | NA | TRBV5-1 | CASSVGLAGDTGELFF | TGCGCCAGCAGCGTCGGACTAGCGGGCGACACCGGGGAGCTGTTTTTT
TRBJ1-1 | NA | NA | TRBV28 | CASRRGVNTEAFF | TGTGCCAGCAGGAGAGGAGTTAACACTGAAGCTTTCTTT
TRBJ1-2 | TRBD1 | NA | TRBV24-1 | CATSASRTGGGYTF | TGTGCCACCAGTGCCTCCCGGACAGGGGGCGGCTACACCTTC
TRBJ1-2 | TRBD1 | NA | TRBV6-2/TRBV6-3 | CASSYWDRDGYTF | TGTGCCAGCAGTTACTGGGACAGGGATGGCTACACCTTC
TRBJ2-3 | TRBD2 | NA | TRBV7-9 | CASSSGLAGGPSTDTQYF | TGTGCCAGCAGCTCCGGACTAGCGGGGGGGCCAAGCACAGATACGCAGTATTTT
TRBJ2-1 | NA | NA | TRBV19 | CASSIGFNEQFF | TGTGCCAGTAGTATCGGATTCAATGAGCAGTTCTTC
TRBJ2-3 | TRBD1 | NA | TRBV7-6 | CASSAGGQARTDTQYF | TGTGCCAGCAGTGCGGGCGGACAGGCACGCACAGATACGCAGTATTTT
TRBJ2-5 | NA | NA | TRBV5-5 | CASSLGTTQETQYF | TGTGCCAGCAGCCTAGGGACAACACAAGAGACCCAGTACTTC
TRBJ2-1 | NA | NA | TRBV27 | CASTWGGQFGEQFF | TGTGCCAGCACCTGGGGGGGCCAGTTCGGTGAGCAGTTCTTC
TRBJ1-1 | TRBD1 | NA | TRBV3-1/TRBV3-2 | CASSQGVGGMTGTAFF | TGTGCCAGCAGCCAAGGCGTAGGGGGAATGACAGGGACGGCTTTCTTT
TRBJ2-7 | NA | NA | TRBV11-2 | CASSLDIDSIYEQYF | TGTGCCAGCAGCTTAGATATCGACTCCATCTACGAGCAGTACTTC
TRBJ1-1 | NA | NA | TRBV18 | CASSPPTSLSNTEAFF | TGTGCCAGCTCACCCCCGACATCACTATCGAACACTGAAGCTTTCTTT
TRBJ2-1 | TRBD1 | NA | TRBV27 | CASSSRQGQVQFF | TGTGCCAGCAGCTCCAGACAGGGACAAGTGCAGTTCTTC
TRBJ2-1 | NA | NA | TRBV19 | CASRKDRIYNEQFF | TGTGCCAGTAGGAAAGACAGAATCTACAATGAGCAGTTCTTC
TRBJ2-5 | TRBD1 | once | TRBV24-1 | CATSGINRGQETQYF | TGTGCCACCAGCGGTATCAACAGGGGTCAAGAGACCCAGTACTTC
TRBJ2-4 | TRBD2 | NA | TRBV6-6 | CASSPGGGGSLIDIQYF | TGTGCCAGCAGTCCGGGAGGGGGGGGATCCTTGATTGACATTCAGTACTTC
TRBJ2-5 | NA | few | TRBV5-1 | CASSLEETQYF | TGCGCCAGCAGCTTGGAAGAGACCCAGTACTTC
TRBJ2-2 | NA | NA | TRBV27 | CASTQPGASNTGELFF | TGTGCCAGCACCCAGCCGGGGGCTTCGAACACCGGGGAGCTGTTTTTT
TRBJ1-5 | NA | NA | TRBV2 | CASKPGIGQPQHF | TGTGCCAGCAAACCGGGAATAGGGCAGCCCCAGCATTTT
TRBJ2-1 | TRBD2 | NA | TRBV27 | CASSEREAINEQFF | TGTGCCAGCAGTGAACGGGAGGCAATCAATGAGCAGTTCTTC
TRBJ2-7 | TRBD2 | NA | TRBV6-2/TRBV6-3 | CASSPGTSGSWVQYF | TGTGCCAGCAGTCCGGGGACTAGCGGCTCTTGGGTGCAGTACTTC
TRBJ2-7 | TRBD1 | NA | TRBV6-6 | CASRPGTENEQYF | TGTGCCAGCAGACCCGGGACAGAGAACGAGCAGTACTTC
TRBJ2-7 | NA | NA | TRBV2 | CASGDWANEQYF | TGTGCCAGTGGGGATTGGGCCAACGAGCAGTACTTC
TRBJ1-6 | NA | NA | TRBV27 | CASSSLGTLHF | TGTGCCAGCAGTTCGTTGGGAACCCTCCACTTT
TRBJ2-2 | NA | NA | TRBV9 | CASSVRQSNTGELFF | TGTGCCAGCAGCGTCCGACAGTCGAACACCGGGGAGCTGTTTTTT
TRBJ1-1 | NA | NA | TRBV5-1 | CASSFTGNTEAFF | TGCGCCAGCAGCTTTACAGGGAACACTGAAGCTTTCTTT
TRBJ2-7 | NA | NA | TRBV12-3/TRBV12-4 | CASRRTVYEQYF | TGTGCCAGCAGACGGACAGTTTACGAGCAGTACTTC
TRBJ2-1 | NA | NA | TRBV9 | CASSVGVSNEQFF | TGTGCCAGCAGCGTAGGAGTGAGCAATGAGCAGTTCTTC
TRBJ1-1 | NA | once | TRBV7-9 | CASSRLANTEAFF | TGTGCCAGCAGCCGACTGGCGAACACTGAAGCTTTCTTT
TRBJ2-2 | NA | once | TRBV24-1 | CATGGTPNTGELFF | TGTGCCACCGGGGGGACACCGAACACCGGGGAGCTGTTTTTT
TRBJ2-5 | NA | NA | TRBV5-4 | CASSQKQGRQETQYF | TGTGCCAGCAGCCAGAAACAGGGGAGGCAAGAGACCCAGTACTTC
TRBJ2-7 | NA | NA | TRBV11-2 | CASSLLGSPPYEQYF | TGTGCCAGCAGCTTATTGGGTTCTCCCCCTTACGAGCAGTACTTC
TRBJ1-4 | TRBD1 | NA | TRBV15 | CATSRRTGQNEKLFF | TGTGCCACCAGCAGACGGACAGGGCAAAATGAAAAACTGTTTTTT
TRBJ2-1 | NA | NA | TRBV27 | CASSLGQDYYNEQFF | TGTGCCAGCAGTTTGGGGCAGGACTACTACAATGAGCAGTTCTTC
TRBJ2-5 | TRBD2 | NA | TRBV6-5 | CASRASGGYQGTQYF | TGTGCCAGCAGGGCAAGCGGGGGGTACCAGGGGACCCAGTACTTC
TRBJ1-2 | TRBD1 | few | TRBV19 | CASRDRGPYGYTF | TGTGCCAGTAGGGACAGGGGGCCCTATGGCTACACCTTC
TRBJ2-7 | NA | once | TRBV2 | CASSVGESYEQYF | TGTGCCAGCAGTGTTGGGGAATCCTACGAGCAGTACTTC
TRBJ1-5 | NA | NA | TRBV4-1 | CASSQEGAGNQPQHF | TGCGCCAGCAGCCAAGAAGGGGCCGGGAATCAGCCCCAGCATTTT
TRBJ2-7 | NA | NA | TRBV18 | CASSLLTGSRGEQYF | TGTGCCAGCTCACTACTCACCGGGTCTCGGGGCGAGCAGTACTTC
TRBJ2-5 | NA | NA | TRBV9 | CASSPIINLQETQYF | TGTGCCAGCAGCCCTATCATAAACTTGCAAGAGACCCAGTACTTC
TRBJ2-2 | TRBD2 | NA | TRBV3-1/TRBV3-2 | CASSQVISGTGPGELFF | TGTGCCAGCAGCCAAGTTATAAGCGGGACGGGGCCCGGGGAGCTGTTTTTT
TRBJ2-5 | NA | NA | TRBV6-5 | CASSYLKGRGETQYF | TGTGCCAGCAGTTACCTAAAGGGGAGGGGGGAGACCCAGTACTTC
TRBJ2-5 | NA | NA | TRBV2 | CASNSVQETQYF | TGTGCCAGCAACAGCGTCCAAGAGACCCAGTACTTC
TRBJ1-5 | NA | NA | TRBV29-1 | CSVGAGNQPQHF | TGCAGCGTTGGCGCTGGGAATCAGCCCCAGCATTTT
TRBJ2-1 | NA | NA | TRBV2 | CASRSKGRYNEQFF | TGTGCCTCCCGGTCTAAGGGGCGCTACAATGAGCAGTTCTTC
TRBJ1-4 | NA | NA | TRBV5-1 | CASSSILGTQEKLFF | TGCGCCAGCAGTTCTATTCTCGGCACCCAAGAAAAACTGTTTTTT
TRBJ1-2 | NA | NA | TRBV28 | CASSSSVRYGYTF | TGTGCCAGCAGTTCGTCCGTTAGGTATGGCTACACCTTC
TRBJ1-1 | NA | NA | TRBV10-1 | CASRRGGTNTEAFF | TGCGCCAGCAGGAGAGGGGGAACGAACACTGAAGCTTTCTTT